This is a list of T cell receptor beta chains from one sample in a study of T cell changes during pregnancy in multiple sclerosis. TCRdb keeps only in-frame clones here, not all; method: immunoSEQ multiplex PCR. This sample has about 36,000 clones; around 92% occur once, and the top ten carry around 0.48%. The sample here was CD4+ T cells from peripheral blood mononuclear cells, taken after pregnancy. The receptors stem from a female donor with multiple sclerosis, enrolled in a pregnancy study. CDR3s include the opening cysteine and the closing phenylalanine or tryptophan. A D gene is named only where the DNA matches it firmly. Clone size is stated in some rows and not others, as once, few, many or a class when expanded.

abundance	d_gene	v_gene	j_gene	CDR3nt	CDR3aa
once	TRBD2	TRBV5-1	TRBJ2-1	TGCGCCAGCAGCTCGGGACTAGCGGGAGGGTCCTACAATGAGCAGTTCTTC	CASSSGLAGGSYNEQFF
NA	TRBD1	TRBV18	TRBJ1-3	TGTGCCAGCTCACCAGGACAGGGTTTTTCTTCAGGAAACACCATATATTTT	CASSPGQGFSSGNTIYF
NA	NA	TRBV2	TRBJ1-2	TGTGCCAGCACTGAGGCAAAATCCGGCTACACCTTC	CASTEAKSGYTF
few	TRBD2	TRBV15	TRBJ2-1	TGTGCCACCAGCACCCGGACTAGCGGGGATAATGAGCAGTTCTTC	CATSTRTSGDNEQFF
NA	TRBD2	TRBV10-3	TRBJ2-7	TGTGCCATCAGTGATCTGACTAGCGCTACCTACGAGCAGTACTTC	CAISDLTSATYEQYF
once	NA	TRBV21-1	TRBJ1-2	TGTGCCAGCAGCAAACTCAGGGTTCATGGCTACACCTTC	CASSKLRVHGYTF
NA	TRBD2	TRBV5-1	TRBJ2-1	TGCGCCAGCAGCCCCGACCAAAGCGGGGGGGCCTACAATGAGCAGTTCTTC	CASSPDQSGGAYNEQFF
NA	TRBD1	TRBV7-9	TRBJ2-7	TGTGCCAGCAGCTCGCTGCTTTGGGACAGGGGGGATTGGGAGCAGTACTTC	CASSSLLWDRGDWEQYF
once	NA	TRBV2	TRBJ2-7	TGTGCCAGTCGGCAGGGGCCTACCTACGAGCAGTACTTC	CASRQGPTYEQYF
NA	NA	TRBV5-1	TRBJ2-5	TGCGCCAGCAGCTTGGTTCCGGTTGAAGAGACCCAGTACTTC	CASSLVPVEETQYF
NA	NA	TRBV2	TRBJ2-5	TGTGCCAGCAGCTCAGGGATACAAGAGACCCAGTACTTC	CASSSGIQETQYF
NA	TRBD1	TRBV7-2	TRBJ2-3	TGTGCCAGCAGCTCCGAAGGACAGGGGCGAGGGGATACGCAGTATTTT	CASSSEGQGRGDTQYF
NA	TRBD2	TRBV18	TRBJ2-4	TGTGCCAGCTCACAAAGACTAGCGGGAGTGAATTTGGCCAAAAACATTCAGTACTTC	CASSQRLAGVNLAKNIQYF
NA	TRBD1	TRBV7-9	TRBJ2-2	TGTGCCAGCAGCCAAATGGGACAGTGGGGAACCGGGGAGCTGTTTTTT	CASSQMGQWGTGELFF
NA	NA	TRBV12-5	TRBJ1-1	TGTGCTAGTGGTTTGGGTGCAGTGGTCACTGAAGCTTTCTTT	CASGLGAVVTEAFF
NA	NA	TRBV29-1	TRBJ1-1	TGCAGCGTAGCCTACAGGCTTAAGAACACTGAAGCTTTCTTT	CSVAYRLKNTEAFF
NA	TRBD1	TRBV28	TRBJ1-1	TGTGCCAGCAGGGCAGGACAGGGGAGGGGGATGAACACTGAAGCTTTCTTT	CASRAGQGRGMNTEAFF
NA	TRBD1	TRBV6-1	TRBJ1-1	TGTGCCAGCAGTCTGGACAGGACGGCTTTCTTT	CASSLDRTAFF
NA	NA	TRBV19	TRBJ2-6	TGTGCCAGTAGTAGCGGGGTCTCTGGGGCCAACGTCCTGACTTTC	CASSSGVSGANVLTF